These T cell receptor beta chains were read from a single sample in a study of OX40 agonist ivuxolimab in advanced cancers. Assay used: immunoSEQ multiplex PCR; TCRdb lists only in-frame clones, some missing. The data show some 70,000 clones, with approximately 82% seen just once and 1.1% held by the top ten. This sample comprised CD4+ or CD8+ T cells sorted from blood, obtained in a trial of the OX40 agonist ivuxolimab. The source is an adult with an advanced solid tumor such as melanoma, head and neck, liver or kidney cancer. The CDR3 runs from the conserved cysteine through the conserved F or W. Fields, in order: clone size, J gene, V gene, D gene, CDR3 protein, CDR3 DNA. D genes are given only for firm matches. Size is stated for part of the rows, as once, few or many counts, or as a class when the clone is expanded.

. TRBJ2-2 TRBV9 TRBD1 CASSVSGTGANIGELFF TGTGCCAGCAGCGTATCCGGGACAGGGGCGAACATCGGGGAGCTGTTTTTT
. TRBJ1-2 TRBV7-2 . CASSRQPNYGYTF TGTGCCAGCAGCCGACAGCCTAACTATGGCTACACCTTC
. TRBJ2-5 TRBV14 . CASSPNRLPETQYF TGTGCCAGCAGCCCCAATCGACTCCCAGAGACCCAGTACTTC
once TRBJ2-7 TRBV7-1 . CASSRGASNEQYF TGTGCCAGCAGTCGGGGGGCCTCTAACGAGCAGTACTTC
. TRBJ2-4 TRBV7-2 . CASSWSGPAFQYF TGTGCCAGCAGCTGGTCCGGTCCCGCCTTTCAGTACTTC
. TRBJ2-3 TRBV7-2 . CASSLFLYQPDTQYF TGTGCCAGCAGCTTGTTTCTTTACCAGCCGGATACGCAGTATTTT
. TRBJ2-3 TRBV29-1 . CSVTGGGTSSSTDTQYF TGCAGCGTAACAGGGGGGGGGACTAGCAGTTCCACAGATACGCAGTATTTT
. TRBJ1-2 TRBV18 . CASSPDESLYGYTF TGCGCCAGCTCACCGGATGAATCCCTCTATGGCTACACCTTC
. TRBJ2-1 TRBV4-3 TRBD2 CASSQDRATSGGAYNEQFF TGCGCCAGCAGCCAAGATCGGGCCACTAGCGGGGGGGCCTACAATGAGCAGTTCTTC
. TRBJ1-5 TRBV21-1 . CASSKGEGGPGDQPQHF TGTGCCAGCAGCAAAGGTGAGGGTGGGCCAGGGGATCAGCCCCAGCATTTT
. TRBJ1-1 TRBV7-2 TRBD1 CASSLVTGTNTEAFF TGTGCCAGCAGCCTTGTGACAGGGACCAACACTGAAGCTTTCTTT
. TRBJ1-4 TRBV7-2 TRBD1 CASSSQGGGEKLFF TGTGCCAGCAGCTCGCAGGGGGGTGGGGAAAAACTGTTTTTT
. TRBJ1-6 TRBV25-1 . CASSEMAGLNSPLHF TGTGCCAGCAGTGAAATGGCAGGGTTGAATTCACCCCTCCACTTT
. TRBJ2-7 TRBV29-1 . CSVEDGSYEQYF TGCAGCGTTGAGGACGGCTCCTACGAGCAGTACTTC
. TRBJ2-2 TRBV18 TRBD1 CASSPGQGANTGELFF TGTGCCAGCTCACCAGGGCAGGGGGCGAACACCGGGGAGCTGTTTTTT
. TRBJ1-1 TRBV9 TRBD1 CASSVGQGGTEAFF TGTGCCAGCAGCGTGGGACAGGGAGGGACTGAAGCTTTCTTT
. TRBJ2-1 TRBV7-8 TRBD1 CASSGRTGAGNEQFF TGTGCCAGCAGCGGCCGGACAGGGGCGGGCAATGAGCAGTTCTTC
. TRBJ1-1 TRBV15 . CATSRGPTPAFF TGTGCCACCAGCAGAGGGCCGACGCCGGCTTTCTTT
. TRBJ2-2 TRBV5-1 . CASQLMESNTGELFF TGCGCCAGCCAGCTTATGGAGTCGAACACCGGGGAGCTGTTTTTT
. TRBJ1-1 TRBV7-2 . CASSTQRGAAFF TGTGCCAGCAGCACCCAGCGGGGGGCGGCTTTCTTT
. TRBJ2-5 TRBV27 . CASSLSRRTPLQETQYF TGTGCCAGCAGTTTATCCCGCAGGACTCCACTCCAAGAGACCCAGTACTTC
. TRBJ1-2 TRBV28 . CASSFRADGYYGYTF TGTGCCAGCAGTTTTAGGGCGGATGGCTACTATGGCTACACCTTC
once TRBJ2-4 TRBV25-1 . CASSLAGNKNIQYF TGTGCCAGCAGTTTAGCCGGGAATAAAAACATTCAGTACTTC
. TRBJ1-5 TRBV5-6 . CASSLGAQPQHF TGTGCCAGCAGCTTGGGGGCTCAGCCCCAGCATTTT
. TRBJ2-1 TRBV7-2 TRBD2 CASSFLGFTAGGRGEQFF TGTGCCAGCAGCTTTTTGGGGTTTACAGCGGGGGGCCGGGGTGAGCAGTTCTTC
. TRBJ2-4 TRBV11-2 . CASSNIGDIQYF TGTGCCAGCAGCAATATCGGGGACATTCAGTACTTC
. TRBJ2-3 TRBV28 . CASSLVTGERPDTQYF TGTGCCAGCAGTTTAGTAACCGGAGAAAGGCCAGATACGCAGTATTTT
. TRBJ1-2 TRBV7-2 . CASSLLSGSVGYGYTF TGTGCCAGCAGCTTATTGAGCGGTTCGGTTGGCTATGGCTACACCTTC
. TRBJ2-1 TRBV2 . CASSPQGVQFF TGTGCCAGCAGCCCACAGGGTGTGCAGTTCTTC
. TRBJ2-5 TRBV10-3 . CAISPGTRRETQYF TGTGCCATCAGTCCCGGGACCCGGCGAGAGACCCAGTACTTC
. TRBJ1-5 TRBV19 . CASGALQVPQHF TGTGCCAGTGGGGCCCTACAGGTACCCCAGCATTTT
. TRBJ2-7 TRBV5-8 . CAPGRDTNPREQYF TGTGCCCCCGGTCGAGACACCAATCCGAGGGAGCAGTACTTC
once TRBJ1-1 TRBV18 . CASSRDPNTEAFF TGTGCCAGCTCGAGGGACCCGAACACTGAAGCTTTCTTT
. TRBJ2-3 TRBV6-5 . CASSAQRTTDTQYF TGTGCCAGCAGTGCACAGAGGACCACAGATACGCAGTATTTT
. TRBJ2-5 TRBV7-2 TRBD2 CASSLTVGLGETQYF TGTGCCAGCAGCTTAACGGTAGGACTAGGCGAGACCCAGTACTTC
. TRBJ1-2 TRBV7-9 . CASSHRETDGYTF TGTGCCAGCAGCCATCGGGAGACCGATGGCTACACCTTC
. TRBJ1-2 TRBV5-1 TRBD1 CASSDGQGGYGYTF TGCGCCAGCAGCGACGGACAGGGGGGCTATGGCTACACCTTC
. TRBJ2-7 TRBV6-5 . CASSYDRQSSYEQYF TGTGCCAGCAGTTACGACAGGCAAAGCTCCTACGAGCAGTACTTC
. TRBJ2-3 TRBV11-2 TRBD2 CASSLVAGASGTQYF TGTGCCAGCAGCTTAGTAGCGGGGGCCTCCGGTACGCAGTATTTT
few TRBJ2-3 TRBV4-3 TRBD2 CASSQEILAGADTQYF TGCGCCAGCAGCCAAGAGATTTTAGCGGGGGCAGATACGCAGTATTTT
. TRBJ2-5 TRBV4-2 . CASSQGGSPGDQYF TGTGCCAGCAGCCAAGGGGGTTCCCCCGGGGACCAGTACTTC
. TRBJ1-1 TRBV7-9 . CASSLWGKNTEAFF TGTGCCAGCAGCTTATGGGGGAAAAACACTGAAGCTTTCTTT
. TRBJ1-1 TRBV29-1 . CSAQRGGVGTEAFF TGCAGCGCCCAAAGGGGGGGGGTAGGCACTGAAGCTTTCTTT
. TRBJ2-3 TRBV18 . CASSPRQPESADTQYF TGTGCCAGCTCACCACGGCAACCGGAGAGCGCAGATACGCAGTATTTT
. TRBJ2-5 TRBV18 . CASSPTGSGETQYF TGTGCCAGCTCCCCGACCGGGAGCGGAGAGACCCAGTACTTC
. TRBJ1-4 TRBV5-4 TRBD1 CASSARDRVEKLFF TGTGCCAGCAGCGCCCGGGACAGGGTGGAAAAACTGTTTTTT
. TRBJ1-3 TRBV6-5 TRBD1 CASTRTGTGNTIYF TGTGCCAGCACCCGGACAGGGACTGGAAACACCATATATTTT
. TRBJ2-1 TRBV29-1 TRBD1 CSVVGDREGNEQFF TGCAGCGTTGTAGGGGACAGGGAGGGCAATGAGCAGTTCTTC
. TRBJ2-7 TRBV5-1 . CASSRDNRAARTTYEQYF TGCGCCAGCAGCCGAGATAATAGGGCAGCAAGAACTACCTACGAGCAGTACTTC
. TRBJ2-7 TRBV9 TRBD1 CASSGPGGAREQYF TGTGCCAGCAGCGGACCAGGGGGCGCAAGGGAGCAGTACTTC
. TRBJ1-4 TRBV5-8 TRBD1 CASSLGTGQREKLFF TGTGCCAGCAGCTTGGGGACAGGGCAGCGCGAAAAACTGTTTTTT
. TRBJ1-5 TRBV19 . CASSKPENQPQHF TGTGCCAGTAGTAAGCCAGAAAATCAGCCCCAGCATTTT
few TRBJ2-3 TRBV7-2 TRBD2 CASSRTSWTDTQYF TGTGCCAGCTCTCGGACTAGTTGGACAGATACGCAGTATTTT
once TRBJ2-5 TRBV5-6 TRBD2 CASSLWGSAGGQETQYF TGTGCCAGCAGCTTGTGGGGTTCGGCGGGGGGTCAAGAGACCCAGTACTTC
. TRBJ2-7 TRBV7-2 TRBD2 CASSILSGGAYEQYF TGTGCCAGCAGCATCCTTAGCGGGGGGGCCTACGAGCAGTACTTC
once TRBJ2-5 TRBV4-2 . CASSQAGAPETQYF TGTGCCAGCAGCCAAGCGGGGGCCCCAGAGACCCAGTACTTC
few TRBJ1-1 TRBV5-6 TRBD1 CASRHDRVPEAFF TGTGCCAGCAGACATGACAGGGTACCTGAAGCTTTCTTT
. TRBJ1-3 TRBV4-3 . CASSQVTAESSTIYF TGCGCCAGCAGCCAAGTAACCGCGGAATCCAGCACCATATATTTT
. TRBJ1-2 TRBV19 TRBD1 CACRDRGYGYTF TGTGCCTGCCGGGACAGGGGCTATGGCTACACCTTC
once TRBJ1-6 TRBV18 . CASSPYAMSSYNSPLHF TGTGCCAGCTCACCCTACGCGATGAGCTCCTATAATTCACCCCTCCACTTT